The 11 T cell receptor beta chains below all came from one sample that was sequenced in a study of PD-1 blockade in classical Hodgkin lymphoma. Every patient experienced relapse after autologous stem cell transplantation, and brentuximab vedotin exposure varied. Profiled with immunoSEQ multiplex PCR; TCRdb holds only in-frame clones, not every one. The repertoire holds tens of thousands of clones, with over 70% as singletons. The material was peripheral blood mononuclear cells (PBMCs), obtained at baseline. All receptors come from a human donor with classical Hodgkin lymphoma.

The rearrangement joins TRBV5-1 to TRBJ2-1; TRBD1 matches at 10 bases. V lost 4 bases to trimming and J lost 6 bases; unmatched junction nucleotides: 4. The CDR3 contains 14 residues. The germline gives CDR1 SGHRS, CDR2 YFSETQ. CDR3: CASSVRTGGNEQFF. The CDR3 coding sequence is TGCGCCAGCAGCGTACGGACAGGGGGCAATGAGCAGTTCTTC.

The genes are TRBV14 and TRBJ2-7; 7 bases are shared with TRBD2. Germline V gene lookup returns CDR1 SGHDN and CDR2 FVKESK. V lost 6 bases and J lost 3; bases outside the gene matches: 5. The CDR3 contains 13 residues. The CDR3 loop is CASSRTSNYEQYF. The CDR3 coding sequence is TGTGCCAGCAGTAGGACTAGTAACTACGAGCAGTACTTC.

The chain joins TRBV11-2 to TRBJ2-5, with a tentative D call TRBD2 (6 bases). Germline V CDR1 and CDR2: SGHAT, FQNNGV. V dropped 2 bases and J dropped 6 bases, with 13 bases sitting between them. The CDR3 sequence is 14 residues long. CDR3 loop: CASSLTSRDQTQYF. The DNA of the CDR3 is TGTGCCAGCAGCTTAACTAGCCGAGACCAGACCCAGTACTTC.

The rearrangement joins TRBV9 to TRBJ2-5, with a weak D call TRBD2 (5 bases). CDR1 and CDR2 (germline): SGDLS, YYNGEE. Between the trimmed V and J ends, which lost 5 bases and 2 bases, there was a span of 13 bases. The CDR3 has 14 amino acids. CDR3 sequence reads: CASSTGLPQETQYF. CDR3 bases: TGTGCCAGCAGTACCGGACTGCCACAAGAGACCCAGTACTTC.

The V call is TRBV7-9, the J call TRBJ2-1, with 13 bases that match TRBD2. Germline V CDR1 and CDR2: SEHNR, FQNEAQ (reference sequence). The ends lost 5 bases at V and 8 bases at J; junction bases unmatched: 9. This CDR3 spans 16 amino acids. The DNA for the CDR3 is TGTGCCAGCAGCCCAGGGCGACTAGCGGGAGGCCATGAGCAGTTCTTC. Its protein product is CASSPGRLAGGHEQFF.

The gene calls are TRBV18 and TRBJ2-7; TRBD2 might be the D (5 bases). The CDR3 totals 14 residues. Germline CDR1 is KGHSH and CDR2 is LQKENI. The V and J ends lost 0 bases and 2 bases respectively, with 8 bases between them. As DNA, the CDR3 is TGTGCCAGCTCACCACCAAACGGGGCCTACGAGCAGTACTTC. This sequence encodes CASSPPNGAYEQYF.

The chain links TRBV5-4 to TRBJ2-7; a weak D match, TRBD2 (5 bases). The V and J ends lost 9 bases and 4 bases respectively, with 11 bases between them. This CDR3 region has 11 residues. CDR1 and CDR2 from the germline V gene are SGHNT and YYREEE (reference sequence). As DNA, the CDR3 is TGTGCCACTTTTGGAGGATACGAGCAGTACTTC. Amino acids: CATFGGYEQYF.

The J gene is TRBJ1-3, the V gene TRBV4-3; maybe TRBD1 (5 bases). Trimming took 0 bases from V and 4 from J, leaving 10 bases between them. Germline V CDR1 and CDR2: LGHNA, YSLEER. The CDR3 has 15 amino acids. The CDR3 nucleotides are TGCGCCAGCAGCCAAGACAGCGGGACGGGAAACACCATATATTTT. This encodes CASSQDSGTGNTIYF.

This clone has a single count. Written as DNA, the CDR3 is TGTGCCAGTAGTCCGACAGGGAAGGCTCAGCCCCAGCATTTT. As protein: CASSPTGKAQPQHF. The chain has TRBV19 and TRBJ1-5; TRBD1 matches at 7 bases. This CDR3 has 14 amino acids. V shed 5 bases and J 6 bases; nucleotides not matched to a gene: 7. CDR1 is LNHDA and CDR2 is SQIVND in the germline V gene (reference sequence).

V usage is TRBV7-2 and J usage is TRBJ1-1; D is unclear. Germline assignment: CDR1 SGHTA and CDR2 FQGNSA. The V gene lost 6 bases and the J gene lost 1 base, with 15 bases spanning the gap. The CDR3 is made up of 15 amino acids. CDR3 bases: TGTGCCAGCAGTAAGGAGGGAGGGTGGAACACTGAAGCTTTCTTT. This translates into CASSKEGGWNTEAFF.

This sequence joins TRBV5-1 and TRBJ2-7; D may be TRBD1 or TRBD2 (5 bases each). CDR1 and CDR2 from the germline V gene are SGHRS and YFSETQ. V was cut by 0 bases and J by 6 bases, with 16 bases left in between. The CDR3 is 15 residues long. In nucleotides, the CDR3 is TGCGCCAGCAGCTTGGGCCAAGCGGACCAGGGCGAGCAGTACTTC. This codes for CASSLGQADQGEQYF.